One T cell receptor beta chain is described in this entry. Its cognate antigen is unknown. Through a sample-barcoded 5' primer and a J-beta primer mix, a second PCR was run for about 6 to 11 cycles. TCRdb itself ran the 5' RACE reads through MiXCR, one entry per CDR3 protein. Counted here are 750,000 to 950,000 distinct CDR3 sequences, almost 30% occurring once; the ten biggest clones make up more than 8.5%. Trimming left V 6 bases short and J 1 base short, with 19 bases between. This CDR3 spans 16 amino acids. Looked up from germline, CDR1 is MDHEN and CDR2 is SYDVKM. This sample is drawn from a study of blood T cells in healthy people across ages. Findings of the study overall: Diversity of TCR beta per million T cells declined in a roughly linear way with age.

This same sample was also part of a study on T cells of mothers and their children. That report adds: Each donor was one of three healthy Caucasian mothers or one of their six children. Using 1.5 ug per 15 ul, all extracted RNA underwent cDNA synthesis.

The V and J genes are TRBV28 and TRBJ2-7, with D perhaps matching TRBD1 or TRBD2 (7 bases each). The receptor was isolated from a woman aged 40 to 55 in good health. Sequenced input: blood. CDR3 loop: CASSQPQGGESYEQYF. The CDR3 bases are TGTGCCAGCAGCCAACCCCAGGGGGGGGAATCCTACGAGCAGTACTTC.